This T cell receptor beta chain was profiled in a study of blood T cell repertoires in COVID-19. Turning to the study itself: Samples of COVID-19 (acute and convalescent) were obtained from the United States, Italy and Spain. The analysed material was cDNA or gDNA that came from T cells, B-cell-depleted T cells, or PBMCs.

V was clipped by 0 bases and J by 2 bases, with 11 bases between them. The V gene's germline CDR1 is GTSNPN and CDR2 SVGIG (reference sequence). The CDR3 runs 15 residues. Original analysis: Reference gene primer amplification yielded estimated nucleated cell counts. Only in-frame clones appear in the TCRdb table, and some are missing; sequencing was by immunoSEQ multiplex PCR. The V and J calls and clone size are taken from that table; D and trimming were inferred from the DNA. The repertoire holds roughly 59,000 clones, 70% to 85% seen once, with roughly an eighth in the top ten. This clone has only one observation.

Source material: peripheral blood. The receptor's source is a man older than 75 with acute or convalescent COVID-19. The genes are TRBV30 and TRBJ1-5; D perhaps matches TRBD1 (6 bases). The CDR3 protein is CAWSVQQGGNQPQHF. For the CDR3, the DNA is TGTGCCTGGAGTGTACAACAGGGAGGCAATCAGCCCCAGCATTTT.